Listed here are 5 T cell receptor beta chains from one sample, sequenced in a study of molecular identifiers for immune sequencing clone quantification. TCRdb processed the PCR reads anew with MiXCR; each CDR3 protein has one entry. The data hold nearly 650,000 distinct CDR3 sequences, with about 25% observed a single time. Material for sequencing was naive CD8+ T cells from blood, with Jurkat cell RNA spiked in. Subset: FACS-sorted CD8+CD4-CCR7+CD45RA+ naive T cells. These receptors originate from a human donor in good health. Some libraries in this study had Jurkat cell RNA spiked in.

The table lists this clonotype with a few counts. The CDR3 sequence: CASSLGTSGGSLPYNEQFF. The CDR3 DNA sequence: TGTGCCAGCAGCTTAGGGACTAGCGGGGGCTCCCTCCCCTACAATGAGCAGTTCTTC. V usage is TRBV5-8 and J usage is TRBJ2-1, with TRBD2 matching over 14 bases. V dropped 2 bases and J dropped 2; count of bases not matched to a gene: 9. The CDR3 has 19 residues. Per germline, CDR1 SGHTS and CDR2 YDEGEE.

The chain is built from TRBV4-3 and TRBJ2-2; 11 nucleotides agree with TRBD2. This CDR3 contains 20 residues. V was clipped by 4 bases and J by 6 bases; unmatched bases: 19. Per the germline V gene, CDR1 is LGHNA and CDR2 is YSLEER. The CDR3 DNA reads TGCGCCAGCAGCCCTACCTCGTTGGGTAGCGGGAGGGAGGTTCCCGGGGAGCTGTTTTTT. This encodes CASSPTSLGSGREVPGELFF.

The chain joins TRBV30 to TRBJ2-7, with D perhaps being TRBD1 or TRBD2 (5 bases each). There are 16 residues in the CDR3. V was trimmed by 3 bases and J by 5 bases, leaving 23 bases between them. CDR1 GTSNPN and CDR2 SVGIG come from the germline V gene (reference sequence). The CDR3 loop reads CAWSNNRDDPKNEQYF. The CDR3 nucleotides are TGTGCCTGGAGCAACAACCGGGACGACCCGAAGAACGAGCAGTACTTC.

This clonotype occurred once. A much larger clone lies a single base off, so this may be a read error. It is likely a read error, because the conserved phenylalanine at the end of the CDR3 is missing. The chain couples TRBV3-1 to TRBJ2-3; unclear D gene. From germline, CDR1 is LGHDT and CDR2 YNNKEL (reference sequence). The CDR3 spans 14 residues. V was clipped by 0 bases and J by 2 bases, with 6 bases between them. CDR3: CASSQEDDTDTQYI. The CDR3 DNA follows: TGTGCCAGCAGCCAAGAAGATGACACAGATACGCAGTATATT.

Here the CDR3 DNA reads TGTGCCAGTAGTACCGCCGGGACAGGGAACGAGCAGTACTTC. Its translation: CASSTAGTGNEQYF. The chain links TRBV19 to TRBJ2-7, with 9 bases matching TRBD1. The CDR3 is 14 amino acids. Trimming at V came to 4 bases and at J to 5 bases, leaving 6 bases not matched to a gene. Germline V gene lookup returns CDR1 LNHDA and CDR2 SQIVND (reference sequence).